This T cell receptor beta chain was sequenced in a study of T cells after yellow fever vaccination. Findings and caveats of the study: Booster samples showed a return of most primary-vaccination clones (roughly 96% CD4, about 87% CD8). Highly abundant clonotypes carried over from the bulk population could end up in FACS-sorted repertoires as contaminants.

As concerns this clonotype: Its matching antigen is unknown.

The 5'RACE template-switching step produced TCR cDNA and added a universal primer site and UMIs. One entry per CDR3 protein, called by TCRdb with MiXCR from the 5' RACE reads. The sample contains under 600,000 distinct CDR3 sequences, roughly 13% of which appear only once. The length of the CDR3 is 13 residues. The germline V gene encodes CDR1 DFQATT and CDR2 SNEGSKA (reference sequence). Trimming stripped 6 bases from V and 2 bases from J, with 11 bases between. The sequence was obtained from a man aged 30 to 39 who received the YFV17D yellow fever vaccine. V usage is TRBV20-1 and J usage is TRBJ2-1; D perhaps matches TRBD2 (6 bases). Source: PBMCs, taken on the day of the yellow fever booster vaccination. For the CDR3, the DNA is TGCAGTGCATTAGCGGTAGCCTACAATGAGCAGTTCTTC. It encodes CSALAVAYNEQFF.